This T cell receptor (beta chain) was observed in a study of cytomegalovirus exposure and HLA in healthy donors (dated by TCRdb to about 2017). The study in broad terms: According to a later analysis, the 100 to 150 validation repertoires were produced on the same platform as the 700 or so repertoires of the first cohort. The study aimed to test whether cataloging public T cell receptors could reveal signatures of past pathogen exposure. A separate validation cohort of 100 to 150 different subjects was used in addition to the approximately 700-subject first cohort. To predict cytomegalovirus infection status, the study combined high-throughput TCR immunosequencing, statistical association of individual TCRs with disease status, and machine learning. Points the paper makes about the study in general: In the study, approximately 150 TCR beta chains were listed as associated with cytomegalovirus. In vitro tests confirmed that a few of the cytomegalovirus-associated TCR beta chains recognize cytomegalovirus antigens. It was suggested by the authors that the approach could potentially be generalized to other disease states and immunological phenotypes. All 130 or so repertoires were used to score co-occurrence in the validation cohort in a later analysis, because that analysis had no HLA typing for the cohort. Across donors, most TCR sequences were observed very rarely, whereas some public TCRs were present in many individuals. Subsequent analysis determined that TCRs grouped into clusters in the first cohort also showed a tendency toward co-occurrence across the roughly 120 validation repertoires, and 85% to 95% of cluster scores exceeded 0. The classifier was reported to diagnose cytomegalovirus status with high specificity and sensitivity in both the original cohort and the validation cohort.

For this chain, trimming is 3 bases at the V end and 0 bases at the J end, and the number of junction bases without a gene match is 7. Counted from cysteine to phenylalanine, this CDR3 has 18 amino acids. Only the CDR3 portion is preserved as DNA: 54 bases, with reading frame beginning at the first base. The germline V gene yields SGDLS for CDR1 and YYNGEE for CDR2. Library preparation used the immunoSEQ multiplex PCR assay. For the original study's pipeline: A statistical classification framework was developed to diagnose cytomegalovirus status using the catalog of TCR beta chain sequences. Drawn from immuneACCESS, this table holds only the in-frame rearrangements with V and J called that TCRdb kept. Clones are partly lost; checked studies trace under half to an unresolved V gene and leave the rest unexplained. V and J calls and clone size are copied from that table; D and trimming were computed from the DNA. The sample table contains some 70,000 clones; only one count was recorded for approximately 90% of them. The biggest ten clones account for roughly 1.8% of the sample.

The sample holds one count of this clone. What this receptor recognizes is not known. No base-level quality is on record; no much larger clone is a single base apart. Donors formed part of the validation cohort, which comprised 120 subjects and was distinct from the first cohort of under 850 subjects. Sequencing used PBMCs. The sequence is built from TRBV9 and TRBJ1-3, and TRBD1 matches 12 of the central bases. The TCR originated in a woman aged 18-30 years in good health and CMV-seronegative. CDR3 reads: CASSAGTGGAGSGNTIYF. The DNA sequence is given as TGTGCCAGCAGCGCCGGGACAGGGGGCGCAGGCTCTGGAAACACCATATATTTT.